These 26 T cell receptor beta chains were all obtained from the same sample, sequenced in a study of identical twins. TCRdb re-called the 5' RACE reads with MiXCR, one entry per CDR3 protein. The repertoire consists of some 500,000 distinct CDR3 sequences, with more than 13% occurring once and the leading ten covering over 0.5%. In addition, the sample was reused for a study of yellow fever vaccine responses in identical twins.

Sequences were obtained from CD4+ T cells sorted from blood. Receptors were obtained from a woman between 18 and 30 years old in good health.

The rearrangement joins TRBV12-3 or TRBV12-4 to TRBJ2-3, with D possibly matching TRBD2 (5 bases). V lost 2 bases and J lost 0, with 15 bases in between. The CDR3 covers 17 residues. The CDR3 region has the DNA TGTGCCAGCAGTTTATGGTTCCTAGCAAGTAGCACAGATACGCAGTATTTT. This codes for CASSLWFLASSTDTQYF.

The V call is TRBV24-1, the J call TRBJ2-1, with TRBD2 identical over 12 bases. Germline CDR1 reads KGHDR; CDR2 reads SFDVKD. This CDR3 has 16 residues. Unmatched junction bases numbered 6, after V lost 3 bases and J lost 7 bases. The CDR3: CATSDTTSGSGNEQFF. CDR3 DNA sequence: TGTGCCACCAGTGATACGACTAGCGGGAGCGGGAATGAGCAGTTCTTC.

This clonotype occurred a few times. The rearrangement links TRBV27 to TRBJ2-3; TRBD2 matches at 13 bases. The CDR3 consists of 17 residues. With 5 bases clipped from V and 4 bases from J, the junction kept 9 bases outside the gene matches. Germline CDR1 MNHEY, CDR2 SMNVEV (reference sequence). The CDR3 reads CASSRGTSGIGADTQYF. In DNA, the CDR3 is TGTGCCAGCAGTCGGGGGACTAGCGGGATAGGGGCAGATACGCAGTATTTT.

The chain couples TRBV23-1 to TRBJ2-2; tentatively, D is TRBD1 or TRBD2 (5 bases each). TRBV23-1 is labeled an ORF, and its function is uncertain. V lost 0 bases to trimming and J lost 2 bases, with 7 bases between them. The CDR3 totals 15 residues. The CDR3 nucleotides are TGCGCCAGCAGTCAATCGGGGGTCAACACCGGGGAGCTGTTTTTT. It translates to CASSQSGVNTGELFF.

This clonotype turned up a few times. The chain has TRBV20-1 and TRBJ2-1; 8 bases agree with TRBD2. The CDR3 runs 13 residues. The V gene end was trimmed by 7 bases and the J gene end by 3 bases; junction bases not matched to a gene: 5. From germline, CDR1 is DFQATT and CDR2 SNEGSKA (reference sequence). CDR3 in DNA: TGCAGTGTCGGGGGGGCAGGCTACAATGAGCAGTTCTTC. Translation gives CSVGGAGYNEQFF.

Only a few counts were recorded for this clonotype. This chain joins TRBV29-1 and TRBJ2-3; 9 bases line up with TRBD2. The length of the CDR3 is 16 residues. The trim removed 1 base at V and 0 bases at J, leaving 5 bases unmatched. Germline CDR1 reads SQVTM; CDR2 reads ANQGSEA. This CDR3 reads CSVEGLTSGSTDTQYF. The CDR3 DNA reads as TGCAGCGTTGAAGGATTAACTAGCGGGAGCACAGATACGCAGTATTTT.

This clonotype has just one count. This sequence joins TRBV20-1 and TRBJ2-1; TRBD1 agrees at 7 bases. CDR1 DFQATT and CDR2 SNEGSKA come from the germline V gene (reference sequence). The CDR3 has 16 amino acids. The junction had 11 bases not matched to a gene; V was cut back by 3 bases and J by 3 bases. The DNA of the CDR3 is TGCAGTGCTAGCCAGGGGACAGTTGGGCTCTACAATGAGCAGTTCTTC. Translation: CSASQGTVGLYNEQFF.

This clonotype showed up many times. The rearrangement uses TRBV15 and TRBJ2-2; D is undetermined. CDR1 is LNHNV and CDR2 is YYDKDF in the germline V gene (reference sequence). This CDR3 contains 13 residues. Trimming left V 1 base short and J 8 bases short, with 8 bases between. The CDR3 region has the DNA TGTGCCACCAGCAGAGGGGGTACAGGGGAGCTGTTTTTT. It specifies CATSRGGTGELFF.

This clonotype was counted only a few times. The J gene is TRBJ2-3, the V gene TRBV20-1; TRBD2 aligns across 11 bases. This CDR3 is 15 amino acids long. Trimming removed 3 bases from V and 2 bases from J; junction bases left unmatched: 4. CDR1 and CDR2 from the germline V gene are DFQATT and SNEGSKA (reference sequence). The CDR3 reads CSASPLAGDTDTQYF. The CDR3 DNA follows: TGCAGTGCTAGCCCACTAGCGGGAGACACAGATACGCAGTATTTT.

This clonotype was seen repeatedly, ten times or more. The chain joins TRBV29-1 to TRBJ2-2; no reliable D call. V shed 7 bases and J shed 9 bases, with 12 bases lying between them. The CDR3 extends over 11 amino acids. Per the germline V gene, CDR1 is SQVTM and CDR2 is ANQGSEA. The CDR3 sequence: CSGRRGRELFF. Here the CDR3 DNA reads TGCAGCGGCCGCCGTGGCAGGGAGCTGTTTTTT.

The J gene is TRBJ2-2, the V gene TRBV7-8, with D perhaps matching TRBD1 (6 bases). This CDR3 has 16 residues. Germline lookup yields CDR1 SGHVS and CDR2 FQNEAQ. Trimming removed 5 bases from V and 4 bases from J, with 17 bases in between. The CDR3 sequence is CASSTRGQWGTGELFF. The CDR3 bases are TGTGCCAGCAGCACACGTGGACAGTGGGGCACCGGGGAGCTGTTTTTT.

The chain carries TRBV7-9 and TRBJ2-3; 7 nucleotides align to TRBD2. From germline, CDR1 is SEHNR and CDR2 FQNEAQ (reference sequence). CDR3 length equals 14 residues. Losses at the gene ends were 5 bases for V and 5 bases for J; bases not matched to a gene: 7. The CDR3 loop reads CASSPGRGRDTQYF. The CDR3 nucleotides read TGTGCCAGCAGCCCAGGGCGGGGGAGAGATACGCAGTATTTT.

The chain links TRBV5-6 to TRBJ1-1; no clear D. V lost 2 bases, J lost 10 bases, and 18 bases lay in between. The CDR3 extends over 14 amino acids. Germline loops: CDR1 SGHDT, CDR2 YYEEEE. The DNA of the CDR3 is TGTGCCAGCAGCTTAACAAGGAACTCAAAGGGAGCTTTCTTT. Translating gives CASSLTRNSKGAFF.

This clonotype was found a few times. This chain connects TRBV3-1 to TRBJ1-1; D is unresolved. CDR1 is LGHDT and CDR2 is YNNKEL in the germline V gene (reference sequence). Trimming took off 1 base at V and 4 bases at J, with 7 bases between the two ends. The CDR3 is 13 residues long. In DNA form, the CDR3 reads TGTGCCAGCAGCCAAGCGACGGGCACTGAAGCTTTCTTT. Amino acid sequence: CASSQATGTEAFF.

This clonotype was detected only a few times. The chain has TRBV7-9 and TRBJ2-1; no definite D call. V shed 1 base and J shed 4 bases, with 11 bases lying between them. The germline CDR1 and CDR2 sequences are SEHNR and FQNEAQ (reference sequence). The CDR3 runs 15 residues. CDR3 region: CASSLDRAAYNEQFF. Written as DNA, the CDR3 is TGTGCCAGCAGCTTAGATAGGGCTGCATACAATGAGCAGTTCTTC.

This clonotype came up a few times. The CDR3 DNA is TGTGCCAGCAGTGATGGTCTCAGGGGGCCCGGGGAGCTGTTTTTT. Protein sequence: CASSDGLRGPGELFF. The chain recombines TRBV6-4 with TRBJ2-2; 8 bases are shared with TRBD1. Germline V gene lookup returns CDR1 MRHNA and CDR2 SNTAGT. The CDR3 is 15 residues long. J gave up 6 bases and V 3 bases, and 6 bases lay outside the gene matches.

This clonotype was detected a few times. The rearrangement links TRBV5-1 to TRBJ2-4; no reliable D call. Germline CDR1 SGHRS, CDR2 YFSETQ. This CDR3 is built from 16 residues. Trimming shortened V by 5 bases and J by 0 bases, and 15 bases separated the two germline ends. Written as DNA, the CDR3 is TGCGCCAGCAGTTCTGGTGACCTCTTAGCCAAAAACATTCAGTACTTC. Translated, it gives CASSSGDLLAKNIQYF.

Many counts were recorded for this clonotype. The rearrangement links TRBV9 to TRBJ2-3; D is ambiguous. Trimming pared 0 bases from V and 1 base from J, leaving 6 bases between. The CDR3 runs 14 residues. Germline V gives CDR1 SGDLS, CDR2 YYNGEE. The CDR3 DNA follows: TGTGCCAGCAGCGTAGGTCAGGGCACAGATACGCAGTATTTT. It specifies CASSVGQGTDTQYF.

This clonotype was detected a few times. The chain uses TRBV7-9 and TRBJ2-1, with 9 bases identical to TRBD1. The CDR3 is 15 amino acids. Per germline, CDR1 SEHNR and CDR2 FQNEAQ (reference sequence). The junction had 9 bases not matched to a gene; V was cut back by 5 bases and J by 7 bases. The CDR3 DNA reads TGTGCCAGCAGCCAACCCGGACAGGGGAAAAATGAGCAGTTCTTC. Its translation is CASSQPGQGKNEQFF.

The chain combines TRBV7-9 with TRBJ2-3; D is ambiguous. CDR3 size: 16 residues. Germline V gene lookup returns CDR1 SEHNR and CDR2 FQNEAQ (reference sequence). V was cut by 2 bases and J by 2 bases, with 14 bases left in between. Here the CDR3 DNA reads TGTGCCAGCAGCTTACCGGTATCTGGGCACACAGATACGCAGTATTTT. This sequence encodes CASSLPVSGHTDTQYF. Full variable domain (missing parts from reference TRBV7-9 and TRBJ2-3): DTGVSQNPRHKITKRGQNVTFRCDPISEHNRLYWYRQTLGQGPEFLTYFQNEAQLEKSRLLSDRFSAERPKGSFSTLEIQRTEQGDSAMYLCASSLPVSGHTDTQYFGPGTRLTVL.

The chain employs TRBV7-3 and TRBJ2-3; 13 nucleotides match TRBD2. The V gene end was trimmed by 5 bases and the J gene end by 5 bases; junction bases not matched to a gene: 4. Germline CDR1 and CDR2: SGHTA and FQGTGA. This CDR3 has 15 residues. CDR3 sequence: CASSALAGGIDTQYF. Written as DNA, the CDR3 is TGTGCCAGCAGCGCACTAGCGGGGGGGATAGATACGCAGTATTTT. The variable domain in full, with the rest retrieved from reference TRBV7-3 and TRBJ2-3, is GAGVSQTPSNKVTEKGKYVELRCDPISGHTALYWYRQSLGQGPEFLIYFQGTGAADDSGLPNDRFFAVRPEGSVSTLKIQRTERGDSAVYLCASSALAGGIDTQYFGPGTRLTVL.

On this clonotype: The junction does not match germline at one end; this may be a read error. The rearrangement uses TRBV23-1 and TRBJ2-1; D is perhaps TRBD2 (8 bases). TRBV23-1 is annotated as an ORF whose role is uncertain. The CDR3 has 14 residues. The CDR3 loop is CASSVGGGRGNPLF. CDR3 in DNA: TGCGCCAGCAGTGTCGGGGGGGGCAGGGGGAACCCCCTCTTC.

The chain links TRBV6-1 to TRBJ2-3; weak D call: TRBD2 (5 bases). Trimming removed 5 bases at V and 4 bases at J, with 13 bases between. The CDR3 consists of 14 residues. Germline loops: CDR1 MNHNS, CDR2 SASEGT. The DNA of the CDR3 is TGTGCCAGCAGTAGAACTAGGACGTCAGATACGCAGTATTTT. It codes for CASSRTRTSDTQYF.

This clonotype was seen many times. The chain carries TRBV5-1 and TRBJ2-5, with a weak D call TRBD2 (7 bases). Trimming cost V 5 bases and J 5 bases, with 19 bases left between them. This CDR3 contains 15 residues. Germline-derived CDR1 and CDR2 are SGHRS and YFSETQ. CDR3 sequence: CASRSTLRGGETQYF. CDR3 nucleotide sequence: TGCGCCAGCAGGAGTACGCTCAGGGGAGGGGAGACCCAGTACTTC. The variable domain in full, completed from reference TRBV5-1 and TRBJ2-5, reads KAGVTQTPRYLIKTRGQQVTLSCSPISGHRSVSWYQQTPGQGLQFLFEYFSETQRNKGNFPGRFSGRQFSNSRSEMNVSTLELGDSALYLCASRSTLRGGETQYFGPGTRLLVL.

This clonotype has just a few counts. The J gene is TRBJ1-2, the V gene TRBV4-3; TRBD1 matches at 7 bases. The germline gives CDR1 LGHNA, CDR2 YSLEER. V shed 5 bases, J shed 3 bases, and the junction held 6 bases outside the gene matches. This CDR3 is built from 14 residues. The CDR3 DNA reads as TGCGCCAGCAGCGGAGGGGGCCGGGACTATGGCTACACCTTC. Translation gives CASSGGGRDYGYTF.

This clonotype was observed a few times. The chain has TRBV9 and TRBJ2-7; D gene uncertain. Germline CDR1 and CDR2: SGDLS and YYNGEE. This CDR3 is 15 amino acids long. V was pared by 0 bases and J by 0 bases, with 10 bases between. The DNA for the CDR3 is TGTGCCAGCAGCGTAGACGATGGCAGCTCCTACGAGCAGTACTTC. Its translation: CASSVDDGSSYEQYF.